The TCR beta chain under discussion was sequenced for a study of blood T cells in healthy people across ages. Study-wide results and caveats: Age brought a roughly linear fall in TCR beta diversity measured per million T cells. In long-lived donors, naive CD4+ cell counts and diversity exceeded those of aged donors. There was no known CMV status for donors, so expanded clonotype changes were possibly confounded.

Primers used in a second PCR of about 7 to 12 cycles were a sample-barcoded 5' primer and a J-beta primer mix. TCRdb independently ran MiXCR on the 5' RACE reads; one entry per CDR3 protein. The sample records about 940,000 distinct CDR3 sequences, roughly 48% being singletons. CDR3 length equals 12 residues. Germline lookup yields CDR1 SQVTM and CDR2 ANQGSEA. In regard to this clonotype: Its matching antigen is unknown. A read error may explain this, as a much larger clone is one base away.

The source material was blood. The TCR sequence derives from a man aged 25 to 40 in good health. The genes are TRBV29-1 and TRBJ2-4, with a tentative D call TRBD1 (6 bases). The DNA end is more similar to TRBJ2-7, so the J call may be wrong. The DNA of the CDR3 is TGCGGCGTCGAACGGGACACCTACGAGCAGTACTTC. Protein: CGVERDTYEQYF.